The present entry profiles one T cell receptor beta chain with its context. Antigen: not known. This CDR3 contains 16 residues. Germline CDR1 MDHEN, CDR2 SYDVKM. Trimming removed 6 bases from V and 0 bases from J; junction bases left unmatched: 5. This sample was taken from a study of cytomegalovirus exposure and HLA in healthy donors. The PCR made use of 60 Vbeta and 13 Jbeta primers. Libraries were prepared by immunoSEQ multiplex PCR; TCRdb keeps only in-frame clonotypes and omits some of them. The sample lists 100,000 to 150,000 clones, around 80% occurring once. Regarding the study as a whole: Judged likely to be a sequencing artifact was a cluster of highly shared sequence variants.

The sequenced sample was PBMCs. The sequence was obtained from a woman between 50 and 59 years old in good health and CMV-seronegative. The chain recombines TRBV28 with TRBJ1-1; 12 positions match TRBD1. For the CDR3, the DNA is TGTGCCAGCAGATTGGGACAGGGGGCGCTGAACACTGAAGCTTTCTTT. It yields the protein CASRLGQGALNTEAFF.